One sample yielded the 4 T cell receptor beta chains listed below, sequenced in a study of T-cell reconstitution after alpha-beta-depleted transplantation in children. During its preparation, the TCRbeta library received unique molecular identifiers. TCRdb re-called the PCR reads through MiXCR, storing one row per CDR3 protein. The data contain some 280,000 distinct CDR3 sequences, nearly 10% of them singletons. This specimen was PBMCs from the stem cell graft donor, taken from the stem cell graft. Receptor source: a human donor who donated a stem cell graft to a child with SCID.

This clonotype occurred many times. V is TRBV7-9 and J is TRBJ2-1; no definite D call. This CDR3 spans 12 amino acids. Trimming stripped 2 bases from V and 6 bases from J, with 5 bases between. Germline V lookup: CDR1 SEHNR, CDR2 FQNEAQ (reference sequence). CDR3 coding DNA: TGTGCCAGCAGCTTAATCCCCAATGAGCAGTTCTTC. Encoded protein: CASSLIPNEQFF.

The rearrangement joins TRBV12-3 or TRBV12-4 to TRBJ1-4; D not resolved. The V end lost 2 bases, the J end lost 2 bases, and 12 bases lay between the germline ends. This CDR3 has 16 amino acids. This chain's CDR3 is CASSLLPSGTNEKLFF. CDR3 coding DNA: TGTGCCAGCAGTTTACTGCCCAGCGGGACTAATGAAAAACTGTTTTTT.

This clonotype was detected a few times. CDR3 loop: CASSTQGLVTDTQYF. CDR3 DNA sequence: TGTGCCAGCAGTACACAGGGGTTGGTAACAGATACGCAGTATTTT. V and J are TRBV12-3 or TRBV12-4 and TRBJ2-3, with 7 nucleotides matching TRBD1. J gave up 3 bases and V 5 bases, and 8 bases lay outside the gene matches. CDR3 length: 15 amino acids.

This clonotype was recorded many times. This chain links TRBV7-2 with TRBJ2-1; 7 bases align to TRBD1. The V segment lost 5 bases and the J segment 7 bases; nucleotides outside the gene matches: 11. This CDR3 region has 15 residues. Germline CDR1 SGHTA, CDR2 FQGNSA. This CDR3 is CASSPGTAHRNEQFF. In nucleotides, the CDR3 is TGTGCCAGCAGCCCTGGGACAGCCCATCGGAATGAGCAGTTCTTC.